The rows below give T cell receptor beta chains drawn from one sample of a study of blood T cell repertoires in COVID-19. Sequencing used immunoSEQ multiplex PCR; TCRdb keeps in-frame clones, though not all of them. The repertoire consists of fewer than 400,000 clones, with 70% to 90% occurring once and the leading ten covering around 3%. The sequencing input was peripheral blood. Every receptor here comes from a human donor in a cohort sampled during active COVID-19. Each CDR3 is given with its conserved first and last residue. The D gene is left open where the match is weak. Clone size is given for some rows only: seen once, a few or many times, or a class if the clone is expanded.

D gene	V gene	clone size	CDR3 length	J gene	CDR3 protein	CDR3 DNA
-	TRBV7-8	-	12	TRBJ1-5	CASSFPSQPQHF	TGTGCCAGCAGTTTTCCCAGTCAGCCCCAGCATTTT
TRBD2	TRBV7-2	-	17	TRBJ2-3	CASSSLAGGSISGTQYF	TGTGCCAGCAGCTCCTTAGCGGGGGGTTCGATTAGTGGTACGCAGTATTTT
-	TRBV7-2	-	16	TRBJ2-7	CASSLGVVGSSYEQYF	TGTGCCAGCAGCTTAGGGGTCGTCGGGAGCTCCTACGAGCAGTACTTC
-	TRBV2	-	15	TRBJ1-1	CASSESPARDTEAFF	TGTGCCAGCAGTGAGTCGCCCGCTCGGGATACTGAAGCTTTCTTT
-	TRBV25-1	-	11	TRBJ1-2	CASTRGYGYTF	TGTGCCAGCACAAGGGGTTACGGCTACACCTTC
-	TRBV18	-	14	TRBJ2-7	CASSLDPPTGKQYF	TGTGCCAGCTCCCTAGACCCCCCCACGGGGAAGCAGTACTTC
-	TRBV6-4	-	12	TRBJ1-5	CARLGPNQPQHF	TGTGCCAGGCTAGGTCCCAACCAGCCCCAGCATTTT
TRBD2	TRBV7-9	-	14	TRBJ2-7	CASSLVGGSHEQYF	TGTGCCAGCAGCTTAGTGGGAGGGTCCCACGAGCAGTACTTC
-	TRBV28	-	13	TRBJ1-1	CASSPAGNTEAFF	TGTGCCAGCAGTCCCGCAGGGAACACTGAAGCTTTCTTT
-	TRBV19	-	13	TRBJ2-1	CASSKDSLGEQFF	TGTGCCAGTAGTAAGGACTCCCTGGGTGAGCAGTTCTTC
-	TRBV5-1	-	16	TRBJ2-1	CASSFRWTAFYNEQFF	TGCGCCAGCAGCTTTCGGTGGACAGCCTTCTACAATGAGCAGTTCTTC
-	TRBV4-1	once	14	TRBJ2-5	CASSQVAIQETQYF	TGCGCCAGCAGCCAAGTTGCTATCCAAGAGACCCAGTACTTC
TRBD1	TRBV5-1	-	15	TRBJ1-1	CASSSGTGLTTEAFF	TGCGCCAGCAGCTCCGGGACAGGGTTGACCACTGAAGCTTTCTTT
-	TRBV30	few	13	TRBJ2-3	CAWSVGGIDTQYF	TGTGCCTGGAGTGTGGGAGGTATAGATACGCAGTATTTT
-	TRBV24-1	-	12	TRBJ1-1	CATSDLAGTAFF	TGTGCCACCAGTGATTTGGCGGGGACGGCTTTCTTT
TRBD1	TRBV7-8	-	16	TRBJ2-7	CASSSRRDRVYHEQYF	TGTGCCAGCAGCTCTCGCCGGGACAGGGTATATCACGAGCAGTACTTC